This TCR beta chain came from a study of post-analysis software for immune sequencing data. In the study overall: Relapsing-remitting, secondary progressive and progressive-relapsing multiple sclerosis were all included among the disease courses.

The study's findings and limits: Higher frequency in patients than in controls was seen for about five TRBV segments, with TRBV5-6, TRBV5-1 and TRBV20-1 among them. Relative to controls, patients with multiple sclerosis showed significantly lower normalized Chao1 diversity.

V gave up 5 bases and J gave up 1 base, with 14 bases separating them. The CDR3 is 15 residues long. The germline gives CDR1 SNHLY, CDR2 FYNNEI. This clonotype occurred once. Its matching antigen is unknown. Unique molecular identifiers had been added to the TCR beta cDNA libraries. TCRdb fed the PCR reads into MiXCR, producing one record per CDR3 protein. Altogether roughly 800,000 distinct CDR3 sequences are present, about half being singletons, with the ten largest covering just under 5%. The V and J genes are TRBV2 and TRBJ1-2; no definite D call. This receptor was obtained from a girl aged 10 to 17 with multiple sclerosis. Sequencing was carried out using blood. In DNA, the CDR3 is TGTGCCAGCAGTCCCGGGAGGGCAGATAACTATGGCTACACCTTC. This sequence encodes CASSPGRADNYGYTF.